These T cell receptor beta chains were read from a single sample in a study of tumor-infiltrating lymphocytes in primary liver carcinoma. Each CDR3 protein is one row after TCRdb ran MiXCR on the multiplex PCR reads. Of approximately 300,000 distinct CDR3 sequences listed, approximately 65% are singletons. Source material: peripheral blood. Receptor source: a man aged 35-49 years with primary liver carcinoma and hepatitis B virus infection. The CDR3 runs from the conserved cysteine through the conserved F or W. Size is stated for part of the rows, as once, few or many counts, or as a class when the clone is expanded.

v_gene: TRBV6-1
abundance: many
CDR3aa: CASSERRSDTEAFF

v_gene: TRBV6-6
abundance: many
CDR3aa: CASSLTLLAGDGDTQYF

v_gene: TRBV6-5
abundance: many
CDR3aa: CASRPRELAGGGTQYF

v_gene: TRBV29-1
abundance: -
CDR3aa: CSDTTSERQYEQYF

v_gene: TRBV5-1
abundance: -
CDR3aa: CVSSLAFRVGTEAFF

v_gene: TRBV10-1
abundance: -
CDR3aa: CASSDGGDTHYF

v_gene: TRBV5-1
abundance: once
CDR3aa: CASRGLAEIDTQYF

v_gene: TRBV6-2/TRBV6-3
abundance: -
CDR3aa: CASNHGAGADEQLF

v_gene: TRBV28
abundance: -
CDR3aa: CASSNSGGGYNEQFF

v_gene: TRBV6-6
abundance: few
CDR3aa: CASRDRGSNSPLHF

v_gene: TRBV28
abundance: -
CDR3aa: CASSLCTFYEQYF

v_gene: TRBV6-6
abundance: -
CDR3aa: CASRDSLLAGGPKDTQYF

v_gene: TRBV11-2
abundance: -
CDR3aa: CPSRAGTVQETQYF

v_gene: TRBV28
abundance: -
CDR3aa: CANQGVSYEQYF

v_gene: TRBV10-3
abundance: -
CDR3aa: CAISYETSNSYEQYF

v_gene: TRBV28
abundance: -
CDR3aa: CASSLMGLAGLGTEELFF

v_gene: TRBV12-3/TRBV12-4
abundance: -
CDR3aa: CASSPQGGSTEAFF

v_gene: TRBV4-2
abundance: -
CDR3aa: CASSLGLAGGSYNEQFF

v_gene: TRBV11-2
abundance: -
CDR3aa: CASSSSGQGAAYNEQFF

v_gene: TRBV11-3
abundance: -
CDR3aa: CVSSFSGRRTDTQYF

v_gene: TRBV11-2
abundance: -
CDR3aa: CVSNLQSLTEAFF

v_gene: TRBV11-1
abundance: once
CDR3aa: CASSGHPSNTGGLFF

v_gene: TRBV29-1
abundance: many
CDR3aa: CSVRQVGETQYF

v_gene: TRBV7-2
abundance: -
CDR3aa: CASSPNKGSQPQHF

v_gene: TRBV12-3/TRBV12-4
abundance: -
CDR3aa: CVSSPATSGSNVLTF

v_gene: TRBV29-1
abundance: -
CDR3aa: CSAGLSQTSVHGEQYF

v_gene: TRBV5-8
abundance: -
CDR3aa: CASSRRGSSYEQYF

v_gene: TRBV14
abundance: many
CDR3aa: CASSTGLGNEQFF

v_gene: TRBV5-4
abundance: -
CDR3aa: CASNTGQGAFHEQYF

v_gene: TRBV6-1
abundance: -
CDR3aa: CASKFDRNTEAFF

v_gene: TRBV29-1
abundance: many
CDR3aa: CSVAGQGRNQETQYF

v_gene: TRBV28
abundance: -
CDR3aa: CASSSTGQGDRGYTF

v_gene: TRBV5-1
abundance: -
CDR3aa: CASSLGLAGANERFF

v_gene: TRBV14
abundance: few
CDR3aa: CASSELASGRNEQFF

v_gene: TRBV5-6
abundance: -
CDR3aa: CASSNQGYQETQYF

v_gene: TRBV11-2
abundance: -
CDR3aa: CASRQTSGSNEQFF

v_gene: TRBV10-3
abundance: -
CDR3aa: CAGLAAGNTGEQFF